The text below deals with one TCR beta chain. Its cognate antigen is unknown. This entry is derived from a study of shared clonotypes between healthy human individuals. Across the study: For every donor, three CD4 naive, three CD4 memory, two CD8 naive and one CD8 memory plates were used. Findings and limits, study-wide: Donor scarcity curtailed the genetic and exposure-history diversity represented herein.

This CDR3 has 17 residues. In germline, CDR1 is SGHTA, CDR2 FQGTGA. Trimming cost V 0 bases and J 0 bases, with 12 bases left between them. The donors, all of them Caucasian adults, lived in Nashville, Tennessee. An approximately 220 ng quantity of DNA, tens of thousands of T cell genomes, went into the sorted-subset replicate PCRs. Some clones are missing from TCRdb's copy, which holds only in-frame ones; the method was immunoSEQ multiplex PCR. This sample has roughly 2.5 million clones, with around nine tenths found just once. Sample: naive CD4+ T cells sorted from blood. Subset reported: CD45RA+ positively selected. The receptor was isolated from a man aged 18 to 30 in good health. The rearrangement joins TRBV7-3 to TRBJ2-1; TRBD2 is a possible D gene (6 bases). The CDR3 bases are TGTGCCAGCAGCTTAACGTGGGGAGGCAGCTCCTACAATGAGCAGTTCTTC. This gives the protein CASSLTWGGSSYNEQFF.